The 21 T cell receptor beta chains in this list originate from one sample, sequenced in a study of T-cell memory formation after mild COVID-19. From the 5' RACE reads, TCRdb called clonotypes with MiXCR, one entry per CDR3 protein. The sample includes about 200,000 distinct CDR3 sequences, 7.5% to 10% of them seen just once. The sequencing sample was made of PBMCs or a T cell subset sorted from them (not recorded which). The source of these receptors is a man between 18 and 35 years old who had mild COVID-19 (a few samples of this study predate the infection). Cell type and time point are not known.

This chain joins TRBV12-3 or TRBV12-4 and TRBJ1-1, with D uncertain. The CDR3 consists of 13 residues. Trimming shortened V by 6 bases and J by 2 bases, and 10 bases separated the two germline ends. The DNA for the CDR3 is TGTGCCAGCAGCCGTACAAGTAACACTGAAGCTTTCTTT. Protein sequence: CASSRTSNTEAFF.

This clonotype was observed a few times. This chain uses TRBV21-1 with TRBJ1-5; the table's D call, TRBD1, was not checked against the DNA. TRBV21-1 is a documented pseudogene. The CDR3 totals 16 residues. The CDR3: CASSKALLENREPQHF. For the CDR3, the DNA is TGTGCCAGCAGCAAAGCGCTTTTAGAAAACAGGGAGCCCCAGCATTTT.

The chain recombines TRBV7-9 with TRBJ2-7; TRBD1 might be the D (7 bases). The CDR3 is 15 residues long. V lost 5 bases and J 3 bases, leaving 17 bases between the germline ends. Germline CDR1 reads SEHNR; CDR2 reads FQNEAQ (reference sequence). The CDR3 DNA sequence: TGTGCCAGCAGCCCTCAGGGGGGCATCGGCTACGAGCAGTACGTC. This codes for CASSPQGGIGYEQYV.

The table lists this clonotype with many counts. The chain joins TRBV29-1 to TRBJ1-5; D uncertain. V was trimmed by 7 bases and J by 0 bases, leaving 13 bases between them. This CDR3 is built from 14 residues. Germline CDR1 is SQVTM and CDR2 is ANQGSEA. This CDR3 is CSASIGNSNQPQHF. CDR3 in DNA: TGCAGCGCTAGTATTGGAAATAGCAATCAGCCCCAGCATTTT.

This clonotype was counted a few times. The V and J genes are TRBV18 and TRBJ2-7; D possibly corresponds to TRBD2 (5 bases). CDR1 and CDR2 from the germline V gene are KGHSH and LQKENI. The CDR3 sequence is 13 residues long. With 2 bases removed from V and 6 bases from J, the gap between germline ends came to 11 bases. DNA for the CDR3: TGTGCCAGCTCACCAAACCAACGGGGCGAGCAGTACGTC. Translating it yields CASSPNQRGEQYV.

This clonotype occurred a few times. The rearrangement joins TRBV7-2 to TRBJ2-1, with D hard to call. V was clipped by 5 bases and J by 2 bases, with 13 bases between them. From germline, CDR1 is SGHTA and CDR2 FQGNSA. The CDR3 is 15 residues long. In DNA, the CDR3 is TGTGCCAGCAGCCCCAATCTTAAAGCCTACAATGAGCAGTTCTTC. This encodes CASSPNLKAYNEQFF.

This clonotype occurred once. The genes are TRBV3-1 and TRBJ1-1; the D is unclear. V was trimmed by 0 bases and J by 10 bases, leaving 15 bases between them. This CDR3 spans 14 amino acids. CDR1 is LGHDT and CDR2 is YNNKEL in the germline V gene (reference sequence). The CDR3 nucleotides are TGTGCCAGCAGCCAAGATGTCTTTGGGAGAGGAGCTTTCTTT. Protein sequence: CASSQDVFGRGAFF.

A few counts support this clonotype. The chain links TRBV5-1 to TRBJ2-2; TRBD2 might be the D (6 bases). Trimming pared 3 bases from V and 1 base from J, leaving 10 bases between. This CDR3 is built from 15 residues. Germline CDR1 SGHRS, CDR2 YFSETQ. The CDR3 sequence is CASSWGLLNTGELFF. The CDR3 nucleotides are TGCGCCAGCAGCTGGGGACTTTTGAACACCGGGGAGCTGTTTTTT.

The J gene is TRBJ1-5, the V gene TRBV20-1; no clear D gene. V shed 6 bases and J shed 0 bases, with 9 bases lying between them. CDR1 and CDR2 from the germline V gene are DFQATT and SNEGSKA (reference sequence). This CDR3 is built from 13 residues. In DNA, the CDR3 is TGCAGTGCCCTGACGGATAGCAATCAGCCCCAGCATTTT. Translated: CSALTDSNQPQHF.

This clonotype has more than one count but fewer than ten. This chain uses TRBV7-9 with TRBJ2-3; no firm D call. CDR3 size: 15 residues. V was clipped by 6 bases and J by 6 bases, with 19 bases between them. The V gene's germline CDR1 is SEHNR and CDR2 FQNEAQ (reference sequence). For the CDR3, the DNA is TGTGCCAGCAGGTTGCCCCCGAGGATCGGGGATACGCAGTATTTT. It codes for CASRLPPRIGDTQYF.

This clonotype was observed many times. V gene TRBV7-2 combines with J gene TRBJ2-7; D gene uncertain. Germline assignment: CDR1 SGHTA and CDR2 FQGNSA. Trimming took off 0 bases at V and 3 bases at J, with 6 bases between the two ends. CDR3 length: 13 residues. As DNA, the CDR3 is TGTGCCAGCAGCTTAGCGACGGGCTACGAGCAGTACGTC. As protein: CASSLATGYEQYV.

V and J are TRBV12-3 or TRBV12-4 and TRBJ2-1; D uncertain. This CDR3 comprises 14 residues. V was pared by 4 bases and J by 0 bases, with 7 bases between. CDR3 bases: TGTGCCAGCAGTTCACCGAGCTCCTACAATGAGCAGTTCTTC. Amino acid sequence: CASSSPSSYNEQFF.

This rearrangement joins TRBV12-3 or TRBV12-4 to TRBJ2-7; TRBD1 might be the D (6 bases). With 6 bases removed from V and 3 bases from J, the gap between germline ends came to 15 bases. This CDR3 contains 14 residues. CDR3 in DNA: TGTGCCAGCAGCCCCGGACAGCAGGACTACGAGCAGTACTTC. Protein: CASSPGQQDYEQYF.

This clonotype was seen more than once but under ten times. The chain is built from TRBV7-2 and TRBJ2-1; TRBD1 matches 9 bases. J was trimmed by 4 bases and V by 5 bases; bases with no gene match: 6. Germline values: CDR1 SGHTA, CDR2 FQGNSA. The CDR3 runs 15 residues. This chain's CDR3 is CASSPRQGGYNEQFF. The CDR3 bases are TGTGCCAGCAGCCCAAGACAGGGGGGGTACAATGAGCAGTTCTTC.

In this sample, this clonotype turned up a few times. One junction end does not reproduce the germline sequence, and a read error may be involved. The chain links TRBV29-1 to TRBJ2-5; D possibly matches TRBD1 or TRBD2 (5 bases each). The CDR3 spans 13 residues. Per germline, CDR1 SQVTM and CDR2 ANQGSEA. CDR3 nucleotide sequence: TGCAGCGTTGCCGGGACCGACCAAGAAACCCAGTACTTC. This translates into CSVAGTDQETQYF.

This clonotype was picked up many times. This rearrangement joins TRBV7-9 to TRBJ1-3; D is ambiguous. Looked up from germline, CDR1 is SEHNR and CDR2 is FQNEAQ (reference sequence). V was trimmed by 1 base and J by 4 bases, leaving 8 bases between them. This CDR3 is 14 amino acids long. The CDR3 is CASSLEGRGNTIYF. CDR3 DNA: TGTGCCAGCAGCTTAGAAGGTCGGGGAAACACCATATATTTT.

V is TRBV18 and J is TRBJ1-1; D is possibly TRBD1 (6 bases). The germline gives CDR1 KGHSH, CDR2 LQKENI. Trimming pared 3 bases from V and 0 bases from J, leaving 11 bases between. This CDR3 is 15 amino acids long. The CDR3 is CASSPWGALNTEAFF. CDR3 nucleotide sequence: TGTGCCAGCTCACCCTGGGGGGCGTTGAACACTGAAGCTTTCTTT.

A few counts support this clonotype. This rearrangement joins TRBV20-1 to TRBJ2-1, with TRBD1 as a possible D gene (5 bases). The germline V gene has CDR1 DFQATT and CDR2 SNEGSKA (reference sequence). Trimming pared 5 bases from V and 2 bases from J, leaving 13 bases between. The CDR3 totals 14 residues. CDR3 loop: CSALVGRAYNEQFF. CDR3 sequence (DNA): TGCAGTGCTCTAGTTGGCAGGGCCTACAATGAGCAGTTCTTC.

This clonotype was seen many times. The chain joins TRBV12-3 or TRBV12-4 to TRBJ2-1; 12 bases line up with TRBD2. With 5 bases clipped from V and 4 bases from J, the junction kept 6 bases outside the gene matches. The length of the CDR3 is 16 residues. The CDR3 DNA reads TGTGCCAGCAGTCACAGGACTAGCGGGGAATACAATGAGCAGTTCTTC. Amino acid sequence: CASSHRTSGEYNEQFF.

The gene calls are TRBV6-2 or TRBV6-3 and TRBJ1-4; TRBD1 aligns across 7 bases. Germline V lookup: CDR1 MNHEY, CDR2 SVGEGT. This CDR3 is built from 15 residues. V shed 4 bases and J 5 bases; nucleotides not matched to a gene: 7. CDR3 in amino acids: CASSLGTELNEKLFF. The CDR3 DNA reads TGTGCCAGCAGTTTAGGGACAGAGCTAAATGAAAAACTGTTTTTT.

The chain has TRBV7-9 and TRBJ2-3; a possible D gene is TRBD2 (6 bases). The length of the CDR3 is 16 residues. The V end was cut by 1 base, the J end by 5 bases, with 16 bases between. Germline lookup yields CDR1 SEHNR and CDR2 FQNEAQ (reference sequence). The CDR3 coding sequence is TGTGCCAGCAGCTTAGGATCCGGGAGACTAGGAGATACGCAGTATTTT. Encoded protein: CASSLGSGRLGDTQYF.